Included here is one T cell receptor (beta chain) sequence, with context. Trimming removed 7 bases from V and 0 bases from J, with 15 bases in between. In germline, CDR1 is SQVTM, CDR2 ANQGSEA. The CDR3 consists of 14 residues. The data are from a study of blood T cell repertoires in COVID-19. Sequenced by immunoSEQ multiplex PCR; TCRdb stores in-frame clones only, minus some. This table holds a few hundred thousand clones, 83% found once. The chain joins TRBV29-1 to TRBJ1-1; a possible D gene is TRBD1 (6 bases). The origin of this receptor is a woman in her forties or fifties who had recovered from COVID-19. Sequences were obtained from PBMCs or T cells enriched from blood (not recorded which). The CDR3 loop reads CSAFSTGMNTEAFF. As DNA, the CDR3 is TGCAGCGCGTTTTCGACAGGTATGAACACTGAAGCTTTCTTT.